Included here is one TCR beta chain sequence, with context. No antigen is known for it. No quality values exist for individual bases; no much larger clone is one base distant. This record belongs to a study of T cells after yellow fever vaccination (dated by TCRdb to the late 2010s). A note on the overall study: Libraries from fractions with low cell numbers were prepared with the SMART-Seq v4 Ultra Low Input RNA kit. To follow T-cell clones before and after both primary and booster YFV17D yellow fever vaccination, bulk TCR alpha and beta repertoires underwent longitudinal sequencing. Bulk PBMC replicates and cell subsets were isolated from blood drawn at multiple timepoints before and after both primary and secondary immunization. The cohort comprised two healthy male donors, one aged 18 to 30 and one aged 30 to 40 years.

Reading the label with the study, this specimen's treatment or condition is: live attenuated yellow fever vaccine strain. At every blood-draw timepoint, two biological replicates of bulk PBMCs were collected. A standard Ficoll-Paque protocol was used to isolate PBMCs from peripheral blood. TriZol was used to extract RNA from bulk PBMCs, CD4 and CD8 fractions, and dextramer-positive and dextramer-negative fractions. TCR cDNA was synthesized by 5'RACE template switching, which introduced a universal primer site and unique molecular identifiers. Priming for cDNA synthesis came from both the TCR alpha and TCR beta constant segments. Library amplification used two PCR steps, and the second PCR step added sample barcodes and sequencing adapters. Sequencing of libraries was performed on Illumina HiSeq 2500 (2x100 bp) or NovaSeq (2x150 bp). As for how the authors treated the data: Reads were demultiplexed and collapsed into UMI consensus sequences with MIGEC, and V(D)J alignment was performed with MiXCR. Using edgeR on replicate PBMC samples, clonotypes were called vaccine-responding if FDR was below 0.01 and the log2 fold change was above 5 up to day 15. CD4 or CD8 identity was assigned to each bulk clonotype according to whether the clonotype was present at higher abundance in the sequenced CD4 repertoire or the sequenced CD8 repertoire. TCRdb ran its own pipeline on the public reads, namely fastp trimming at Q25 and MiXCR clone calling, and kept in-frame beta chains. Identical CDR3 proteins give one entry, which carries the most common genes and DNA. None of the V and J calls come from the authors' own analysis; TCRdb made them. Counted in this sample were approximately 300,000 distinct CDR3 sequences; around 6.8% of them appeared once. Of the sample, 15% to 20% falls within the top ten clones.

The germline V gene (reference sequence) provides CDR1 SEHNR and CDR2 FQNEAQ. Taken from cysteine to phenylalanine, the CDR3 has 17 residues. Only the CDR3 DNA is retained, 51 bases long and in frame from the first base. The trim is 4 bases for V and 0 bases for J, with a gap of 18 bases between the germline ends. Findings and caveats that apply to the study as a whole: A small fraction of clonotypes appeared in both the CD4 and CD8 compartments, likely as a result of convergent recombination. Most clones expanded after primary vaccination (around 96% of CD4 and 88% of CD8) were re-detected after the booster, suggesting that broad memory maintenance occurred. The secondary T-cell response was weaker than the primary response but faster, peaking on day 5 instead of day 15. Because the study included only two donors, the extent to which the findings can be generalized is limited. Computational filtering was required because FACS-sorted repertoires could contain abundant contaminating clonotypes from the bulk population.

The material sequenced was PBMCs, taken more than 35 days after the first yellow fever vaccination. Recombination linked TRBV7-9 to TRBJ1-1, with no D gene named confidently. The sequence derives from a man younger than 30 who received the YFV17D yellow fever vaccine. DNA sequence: TGTGCCAGCAGCTCCCGTGGGTTACGTAACGTGAACACTGAAGCTTTCTTT. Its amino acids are CASSSRGLRNVNTEAFF.